The rows below give T cell receptor beta chains drawn from one sample of a study of vaccination effects on CD4 cells after COVID-19. Assay: immunoSEQ multiplex PCR; the TCRdb copy retains only in-frame clones and omits some. This sample has roughly 42,000 clones; approximately 80% occur once, and the top ten carry around 2.8%. These TCRs' antigens remain unknown. The material sequenced was CD4+ T cells from PBMCs cultured with HCoV-NL63 spike peptides, taken before COVID-19 vaccination. All receptors derive from a human donor who received a COVID-19 vaccine. The CDR3 runs from the conserved cysteine through the conserved F or W.

>TRBV3-1/TRBV3-2
CASSRLAGGPDTQYF
>TRBV5-1
CASSLDGLATDTQYF
>TRBV7-2
CASSLEALRGYTF
>TRBV5-1
CASSQGRIGAGELFF
>TRBV28
CASSIAGGRADTQYF
>TRBV6-5
CASTPGRQRDNGYTF
>TRBV12-3/TRBV12-4
CASKMATSTEAFF
>TRBV19
CASNRVSGNTIYF
>TRBV4-3
CASSQGAGTGGGETQYF
>TRBV30
CAWSVRSGGQPQHF
>TRBV5-1
CASSLARVSNTGELFF
>TRBV7-9
CASSPKGYQPQHF
>TRBV4-1
CASSKTGTGGNTQYF
>TRBV7-9
CASSLADTNTGELFF
>TRBV6-5
CASSYKLAGGTDTQYF
>TRBV19
CASSLNPGQGSTEAFF
>TRBV2
CASSAGNQPQHF
>TRBV6-6
CASSYRAMDQPQHF
>TRBV5-6
CASSSPTSGETQYF
>TRBV5-1
CASSLEVSNTEAFF
>TRBV4-3
CASSPQLTGGYTF
>TRBV24-1
CATRGPLGQGAETQYF
>TRBV19
CASSISWAANTEAFF
>TRBV29-1
CSVKGDRESTDTQYF
>TRBV18
CASSPGQGTEAFF
>TRBV2
CASGQGANQPQHF
>TRBV2
CASSKTGAEELFF
>TRBV24-1
CATSDLPDRKFF
>TRBV19
CASRRTSGTGELFF
>TRBV4-1
CASSQVLGSGTAYENTIYF
>TRBV2
CASGGTSGDETQYF